A selection of T cell receptor beta chains follows, all from one sample in a study of blood T cell repertoires in COVID-19. Clones were read by immunoSEQ multiplex PCR, and TCRdb kept only the in-frame ones, dropping some. The sample contains over 95,000 clones, around 81% of which appear only once. The specimen sequenced was peripheral blood. Every receptor here comes from a human donor in a cohort sampled during active COVID-19. Both conserved end residues are trimmed from each CDR3. Not all rows give a size; the values are once, few, many and, for expanded clones, a class.

clone_size	j_call	v_call	cdr3_aa
-	TRBJ2-7	TRBV28	ASSLYPPDREPNEQY
few	TRBJ1-2	TRBV19	ASKMGSYGYT
once	TRBJ2-7	TRBV11-2	ASSGLAGVYEQY
-	TRBJ2-5	TRBV7-2	ASRSGASETQY
-	TRBJ2-1	TRBV6-6	ASSWDSEQF
-	TRBJ1-3	TRBV7-9	ASSFRTHHTIY
-	TRBJ2-7	TRBV6-6	ASRDGTGSHEQY
-	TRBJ2-6	TRBV5-6	ASSFDRTGANVLT
-	TRBJ1-1	TRBV7-9	ASSSMGQGITEAF
-	TRBJ2-3	TRBV7-9	ASSSGHLGPSDTQY
-	TRBJ1-2	TRBV6-4	ASSEGQPLHGYT
-	TRBJ1-1	TRBV19	ASIQAGGGEAF
-	TRBJ2-7	TRBV6-5	ASSRPGQGAYEQY
once	TRBJ2-2	TRBV5-1	ASSLGPGQELTGELF
few	TRBJ2-6	TRBV7-3	ASSPAGTTLSGANVLT
once	TRBJ1-5	TRBV6-5	ASSYSNKQPQH
-	TRBJ2-5	TRBV5-1	ASSLADRRETQY
-	TRBJ2-1	TRBV4-3	ASSQEVTGVGNEQF
-	TRBJ1-4	TRBV6-5	ASRQGSTNEKLF
-	TRBJ1-5	TRBV24-1	ATSDSPGGSQPQH
-	TRBJ1-3	TRBV6-5	ASNTRGSGNTIY
-	TRBJ2-4	TRBV24-1	ATSDGTSGRLGKNIQY
-	TRBJ2-6	TRBV5-1	ASSQGQPNRSGANVLT
-	TRBJ2-1	TRBV9	ASSVPTSGVYNEQF
-	TRBJ2-5	TRBV18	ASSPTGGWEETQY
-	TRBJ1-2	TRBV19	ASSIAHRGLGGYT
-	TRBJ2-2	TRBV27	ASSLPAGGKGGELF
-	TRBJ2-2	TRBV27	ASSFQAGGSTGELF
-	TRBJ2-3	TRBV9	ASSVLGGPTDTQY
-	TRBJ1-5	TRBV5-5	ASSLEGQSNQPQH
-	TRBJ1-2	TRBV15	ATSRGPGGNYGYT
-	TRBJ2-5	TRBV2	ASSLIAGGRETQY
-	TRBJ2-5	TRBV28	ASTRLGTSGRGETQY
-	TRBJ1-5	TRBV27	ASSLLSGNQPQH
-	TRBJ2-5	TRBV7-8	ASSLTHRETQY
-	TRBJ1-1	TRBV29-1	SVRDRSEAF
-	TRBJ1-1	TRBV30	AWSDTRGAF
-	TRBJ2-2	TRBV5-1	ASSLSSSQTGRRSYTGELF
-	TRBJ1-2	TRBV30	AWSTGAGGYT
-	TRBJ1-1	TRBV10-3	AISSGENTEAF
-	TRBJ2-7	TRBV11-2	ASSLAQAYEQY
-	TRBJ2-2	TRBV9	ASSAGTSGNTGELF
few	TRBJ2-2	TRBV24-1	ATSDTRGRSGELF
-	TRBJ1-1	TRBV11-1	ASSSRQGRYTEAF
-	TRBJ2-4	TRBV19	ASSIGIQVRDIQY
-	TRBJ2-7	TRBV4-1	ASSKFASGNYEQY
-	TRBJ1-1	TRBV7-3	ASSLAGQGARGTEAF
-	TRBJ2-7	TRBV9	ASSSRGGSPYEQY
-	TRBJ2-5	TRBV30	AWSSGGPPMAQY